Here is one T cell receptor beta chain with its context. Antigen specificity is unknown. V was pared by 0 bases and J by 7 bases, with 8 bases between. This CDR3 region has 13 residues. The germline V gene encodes CDR1 SGHNT and CDR2 YENEEA. These data belong to a study of response to subunit inactivated influenza vaccine. Study-wide points: There was a suggestion from the authors that each seasonal influenza vaccination recruits few new T cells.

A single record per CDR3 protein comes from TCRdb applying MiXCR to the RT-PCR reads. The data show some 540,000 distinct CDR3 sequences, approximately 20% seen once. These same data were also listed under a study on T cells expressing NK-cell markers. That paper notes: TCR beta libraries carry UMIs added by 5'RACE template switching. It was from sorted CD3+CD56+NKG2C+, CD3+CD56+NKG2C- and CD3+CD56-NKG2C+ T cells that TCR beta repertoires came. Topping the CD3+CD56-NKG2C+ fraction as well were these clonotypes, in a handful of donors.

The sequence derives from a man aged 45-60 years who received an inactivated influenza vaccine. The chain is built from TRBV11-3 and TRBJ2-3; D is undetermined. The starting material was CD4+ T cells sorted from PBMCs, obtained approximately 13 days after vaccination. CDR3 amino acids: CASSLEGRHTQYF. As DNA, the CDR3 is TGTGCCAGCAGCTTAGAGGGAAGACATACGCAGTATTTT.